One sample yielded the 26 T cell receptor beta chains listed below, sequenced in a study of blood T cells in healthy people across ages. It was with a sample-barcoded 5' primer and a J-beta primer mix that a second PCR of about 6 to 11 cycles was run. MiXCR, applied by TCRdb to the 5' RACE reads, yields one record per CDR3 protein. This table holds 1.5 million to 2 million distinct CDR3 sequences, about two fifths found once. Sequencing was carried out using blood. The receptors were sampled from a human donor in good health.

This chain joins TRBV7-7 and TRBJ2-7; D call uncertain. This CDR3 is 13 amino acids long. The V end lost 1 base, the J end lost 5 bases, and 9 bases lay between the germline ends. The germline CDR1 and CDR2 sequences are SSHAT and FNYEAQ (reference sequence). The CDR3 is CASSLDLVHEQYF. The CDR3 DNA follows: TGTGCCAGCAGCTTAGATTTGGTCCACGAGCAGTACTTC.

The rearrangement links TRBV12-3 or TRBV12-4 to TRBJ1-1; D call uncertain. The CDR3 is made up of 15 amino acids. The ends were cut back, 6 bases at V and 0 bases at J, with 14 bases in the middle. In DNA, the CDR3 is TGTGCCAGCAGCGAACGGACTCCTATGAACACTGAAGCTTTCTTT. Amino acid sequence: CASSERTPMNTEAFF.

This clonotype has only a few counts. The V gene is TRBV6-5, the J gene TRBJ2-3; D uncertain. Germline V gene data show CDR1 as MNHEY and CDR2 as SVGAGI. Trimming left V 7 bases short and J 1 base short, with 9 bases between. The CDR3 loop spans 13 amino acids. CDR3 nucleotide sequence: TGTGCCAGCAAAAGAACCCGCACAGATACGCAGTATTTT. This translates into CASKRTRTDTQYF.

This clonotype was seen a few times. The CDR3 protein is CASSLEWGQNYGYTF. The CDR3 DNA is TGTGCCAGCAGCTTAGAGTGGGGACAGAACTATGGCTACACCTTC. This sequence joins TRBV11-2 and TRBJ1-2; TRBD1 agrees at 7 bases. After removal of 0 bases from V and 2 bases from J, the junction contained 3 bases not matched to a gene. In germline, CDR1 is SGHAT, CDR2 FQNNGV. This CDR3 region has 15 residues.

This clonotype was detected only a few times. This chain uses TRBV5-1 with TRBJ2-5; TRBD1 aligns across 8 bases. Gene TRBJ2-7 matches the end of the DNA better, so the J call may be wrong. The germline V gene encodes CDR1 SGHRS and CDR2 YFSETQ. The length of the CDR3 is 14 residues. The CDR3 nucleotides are TGCGCCAGCAGTGGAGCCAGGGGGCGACCCGAGCAGTACTTC. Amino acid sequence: CASSGARGRPEQYF.

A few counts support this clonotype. CDR3 sequence (DNA): TGCAGTGCCGGGGGGACCTTTACCTACAATGAGCAGTTCTTC. It yields the protein CSAGGTFTYNEQFF. The V call is TRBV20-1, the J call TRBJ2-1, with 7 positions matching TRBD2. In germline, CDR1 is DFQATT, CDR2 SNEGSKA (reference sequence). The CDR3 consists of 14 residues. The trim removed 6 bases at V and 2 bases at J, leaving 7 bases unmatched.

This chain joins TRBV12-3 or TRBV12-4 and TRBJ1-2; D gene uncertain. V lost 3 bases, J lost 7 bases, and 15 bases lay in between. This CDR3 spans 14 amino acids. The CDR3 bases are TGTGCCAGCAGTTTTGAGTCACGGGATAGTGGCTACACCTTC. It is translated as CASSFESRDSGYTF.

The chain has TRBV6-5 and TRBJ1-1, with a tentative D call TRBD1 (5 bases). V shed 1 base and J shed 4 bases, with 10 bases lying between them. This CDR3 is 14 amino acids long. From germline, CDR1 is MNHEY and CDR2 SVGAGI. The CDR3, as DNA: TGTGCCAGCAGTTACTTCGTGGGGGGCACTGAAGCTTTCTTT. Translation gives CASSYFVGGTEAFF.

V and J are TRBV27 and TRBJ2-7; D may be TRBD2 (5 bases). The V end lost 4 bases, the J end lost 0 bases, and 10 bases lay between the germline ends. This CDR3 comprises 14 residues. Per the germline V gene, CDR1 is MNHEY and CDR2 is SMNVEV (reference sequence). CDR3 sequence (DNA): TGTGCCAGCAGTTCGGCTAGCTCCTCCTACGAGCAGTACTTC. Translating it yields CASSSASSSYEQYF.

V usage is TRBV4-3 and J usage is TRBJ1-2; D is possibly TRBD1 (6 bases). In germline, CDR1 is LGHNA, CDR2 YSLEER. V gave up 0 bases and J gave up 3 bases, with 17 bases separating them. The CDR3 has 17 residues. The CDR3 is CASSQDLSGGADYGYTF. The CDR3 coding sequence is TGCGCCAGCAGCCAAGATCTTTCGGGGGGCGCGGACTATGGCTACACCTTC.

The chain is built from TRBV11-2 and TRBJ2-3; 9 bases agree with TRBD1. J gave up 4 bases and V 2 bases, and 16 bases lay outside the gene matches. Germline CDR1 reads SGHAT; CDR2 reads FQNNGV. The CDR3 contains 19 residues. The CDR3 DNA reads TGTGCCAGCAGCTTAATTAAAAACTCCGGGACAGGGAAGTCAGATACGCAGTATTTT. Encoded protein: CASSLIKNSGTGKSDTQYF.

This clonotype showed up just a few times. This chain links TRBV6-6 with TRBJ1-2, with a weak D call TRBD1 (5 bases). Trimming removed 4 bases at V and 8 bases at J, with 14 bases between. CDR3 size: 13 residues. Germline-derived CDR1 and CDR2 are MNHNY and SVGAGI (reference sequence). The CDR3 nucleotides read TGTGCCAGCAGTTTGTATGGGGGAGAAGGCTACACCTTC. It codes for CASSLYGGEGYTF.

In nucleotides, the CDR3 is TGTGCCAGCAGGCGATACGGACTAGGAAACGAGCAGTACTTC. Protein sequence: CASRRYGLGNEQYF. The chain joins TRBV28 to TRBJ2-7; 7 nucleotides match TRBD2. The CDR3 sequence is 14 residues long. Trimming at V came to 6 bases and at J to 5 bases, leaving 10 bases not matched to a gene. The germline V gene encodes CDR1 MDHEN and CDR2 SYDVKM. Full variable domain (missing parts from reference TRBV28 and TRBJ2-7): DVKVTQSSRYLVKRTGEKVFLECVQDMDHENMFWYRQDPGLGLRLIYFSYDVKMKEKGDIPEGYSVSREKKERFSLILESASTNQTSMYLCASRRYGLGNEQYFGPGTRLTVT.

CDR3 nucleotide sequence: TGTGCCAGCAGCTCCGGACACCTGAACACTGAAGCTTTCTTT. Protein sequence: CASSSGHLNTEAFF. The chain has TRBV5-6 and TRBJ1-1; D possibly corresponds to TRBD1 (5 bases). V shed 3 bases and J shed 0 bases, with 9 bases lying between them. The CDR3 loop spans 14 amino acids. CDR1 SGHDT and CDR2 YYEEEE come from the germline V gene. Drawing the rest from reference TRBV5-6 and TRBJ1-1, the complete variable domain is DAGVTQSPTHLIKTRGQQVTLRCSPKSGHDTVSWYQQALGQGPQFIFQYYEEEERQRGNFPDRFSGHQFPNYSSELNVNALLLGDSALYLCASSSGHLNTEAFFGQGTRLTVV.

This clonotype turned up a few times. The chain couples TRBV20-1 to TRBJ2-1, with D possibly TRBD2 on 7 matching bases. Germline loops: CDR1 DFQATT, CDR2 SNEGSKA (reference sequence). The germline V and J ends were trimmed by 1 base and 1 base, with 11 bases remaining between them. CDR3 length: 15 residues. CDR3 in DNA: TGCAGTGCTAGAGCGAGGGGGGGGTCCTACAATGAGCAGTTCTTC. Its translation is CSARARGGSYNEQFF.

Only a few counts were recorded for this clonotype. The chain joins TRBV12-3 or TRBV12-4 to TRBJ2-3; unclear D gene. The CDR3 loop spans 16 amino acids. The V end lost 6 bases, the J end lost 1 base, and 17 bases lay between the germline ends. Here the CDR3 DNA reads TGTGCCAGCAGCTCCATGGCGAATGGGGGCACAGATACGCAGTATTTT. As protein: CASSSMANGGTDTQYF.

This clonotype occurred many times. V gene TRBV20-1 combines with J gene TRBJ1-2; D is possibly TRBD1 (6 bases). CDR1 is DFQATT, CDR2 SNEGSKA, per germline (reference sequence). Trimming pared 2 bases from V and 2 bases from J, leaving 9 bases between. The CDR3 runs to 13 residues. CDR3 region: CSARNRENYGYTF. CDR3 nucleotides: TGCAGTGCTAGAAACAGGGAGAACTATGGCTACACCTTC.

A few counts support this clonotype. The CDR3 sequence: CASSPLPGLTESPLHF. CDR3 in DNA: TGTGCCAGCAGCCCCTTACCGGGACTCACTGAATCACCCCTCCACTTT. The chain is built from TRBV3-1 and TRBJ1-6; maybe TRBD1 (5 bases). The germline V and J ends were trimmed by 4 bases and 10 bases, with 20 bases remaining between them. This CDR3 region has 16 residues. The germline V gene encodes CDR1 LGHDT and CDR2 YNNKEL (reference sequence).

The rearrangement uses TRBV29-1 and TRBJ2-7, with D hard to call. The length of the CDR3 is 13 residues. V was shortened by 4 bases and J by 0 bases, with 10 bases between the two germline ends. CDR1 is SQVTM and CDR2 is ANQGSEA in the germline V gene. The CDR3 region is CSVVLVDSYEQYF. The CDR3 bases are TGCAGCGTTGTACTTGTGGACTCCTACGAGCAGTACTTC.

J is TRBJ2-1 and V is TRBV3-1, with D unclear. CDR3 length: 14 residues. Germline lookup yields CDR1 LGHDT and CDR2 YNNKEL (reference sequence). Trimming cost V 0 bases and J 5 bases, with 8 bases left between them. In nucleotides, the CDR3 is TGTGCCAGCAGCCAAGAGGCTAGAGACAATGAGCAGTTCTTC. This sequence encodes CASSQEARDNEQFF.

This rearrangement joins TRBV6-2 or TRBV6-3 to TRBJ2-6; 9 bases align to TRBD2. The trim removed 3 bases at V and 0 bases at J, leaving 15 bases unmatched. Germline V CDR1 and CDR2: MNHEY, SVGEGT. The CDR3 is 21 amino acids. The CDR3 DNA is TGTGCCAGCAGTTATCACGCCTTTTTAGCGGGGGAATACTCTGGGGCCAACGTCCTGACTTTC. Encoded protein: CASSYHAFLAGEYSGANVLTF.

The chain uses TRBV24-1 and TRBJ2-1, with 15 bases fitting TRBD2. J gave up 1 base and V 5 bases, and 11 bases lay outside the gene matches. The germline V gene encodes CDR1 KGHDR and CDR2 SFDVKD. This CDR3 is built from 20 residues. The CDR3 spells CATSARPGLAGGASYNEQFF. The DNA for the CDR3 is TGTGCCACCAGTGCCCGACCGGGACTAGCGGGGGGCGCTTCCTACAATGAGCAGTTCTTC.

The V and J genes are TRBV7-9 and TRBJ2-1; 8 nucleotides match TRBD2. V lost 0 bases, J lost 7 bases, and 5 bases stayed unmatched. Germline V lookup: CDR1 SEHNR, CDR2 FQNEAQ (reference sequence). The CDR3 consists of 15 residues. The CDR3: CASSLASGAINEQFF. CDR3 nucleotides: TGTGCCAGCAGCTTAGCTAGCGGGGCCATAAATGAGCAGTTCTTC.

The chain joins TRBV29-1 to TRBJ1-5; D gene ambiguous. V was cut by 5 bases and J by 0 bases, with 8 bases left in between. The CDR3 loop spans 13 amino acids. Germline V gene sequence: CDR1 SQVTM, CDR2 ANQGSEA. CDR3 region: CSVFVNSNQPQHF. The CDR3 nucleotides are TGCAGCGTTTTTGTGAATAGCAATCAGCCCCAGCATTTT.

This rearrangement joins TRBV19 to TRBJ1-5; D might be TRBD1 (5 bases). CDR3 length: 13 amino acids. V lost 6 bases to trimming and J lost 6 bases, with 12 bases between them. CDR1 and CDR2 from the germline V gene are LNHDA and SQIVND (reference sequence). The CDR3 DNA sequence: TGTGCCAGTAGAGCAAGGGGTGGTCAGCCCCAGCATTTT. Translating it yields CASRARGGQPQHF.

The CDR3 DNA is TGTGCCAGCAGCCCTGCCGGGAAGGGCTACGAGCAGTACTTC. Translation: CASSPAGKGYEQYF. V and J are TRBV28 and TRBJ2-7; D possibly corresponds to TRBD2 (5 bases). The germline gives CDR1 MDHEN, CDR2 SYDVKM. Trimming took off 6 bases at V and 3 bases at J, with 15 bases between the two ends. The CDR3 contains 14 residues. Based on the CDR3 plus reference TRBV28 and TRBJ2-7, the full variable domain is DVKVTQSSRYLVKRTGEKVFLECVQDMDHENMFWYRQDPGLGLRLIYFSYDVKMKEKGDIPEGYSVSREKKERFSLILESASTNQTSMYLCASSPAGKGYEQYFGPGTRLTVT.